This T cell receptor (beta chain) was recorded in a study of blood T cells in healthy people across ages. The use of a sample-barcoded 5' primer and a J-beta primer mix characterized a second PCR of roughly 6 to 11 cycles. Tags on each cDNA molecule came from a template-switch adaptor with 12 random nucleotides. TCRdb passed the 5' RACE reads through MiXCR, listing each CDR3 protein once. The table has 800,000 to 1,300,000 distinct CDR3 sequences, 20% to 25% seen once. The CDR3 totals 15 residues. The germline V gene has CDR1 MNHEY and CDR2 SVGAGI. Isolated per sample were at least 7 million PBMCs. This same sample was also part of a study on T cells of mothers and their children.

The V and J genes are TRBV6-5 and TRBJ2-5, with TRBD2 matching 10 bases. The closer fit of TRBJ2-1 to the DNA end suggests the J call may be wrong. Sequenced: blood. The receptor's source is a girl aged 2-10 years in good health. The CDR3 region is CASSFFSGGYNEQFF. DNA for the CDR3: TGTGCCAGCAGCTTTTTTAGCGGGGGGTACAATGAGCAGTTCTTC.